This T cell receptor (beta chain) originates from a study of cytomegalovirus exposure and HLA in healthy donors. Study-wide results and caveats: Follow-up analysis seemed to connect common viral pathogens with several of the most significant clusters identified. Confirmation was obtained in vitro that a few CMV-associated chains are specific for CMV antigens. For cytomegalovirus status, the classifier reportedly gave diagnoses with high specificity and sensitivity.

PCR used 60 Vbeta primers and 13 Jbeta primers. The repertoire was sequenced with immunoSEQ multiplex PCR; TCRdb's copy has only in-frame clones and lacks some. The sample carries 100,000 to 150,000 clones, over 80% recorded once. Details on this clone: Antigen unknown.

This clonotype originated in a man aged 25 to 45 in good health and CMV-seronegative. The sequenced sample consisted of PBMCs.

CDR3 sequence reads: CASSYGQRTMNTEAFF. The CDR3 region has the DNA TGTGCCAGCAGCTATGGACAGCGGACGATGAACACTGAAGCTTTCTTT. The chain combines TRBV5-4 with TRBJ1-1; D perhaps matches TRBD1 (6 bases). Germline V gives CDR1 SGHNT, CDR2 YYREEE (reference sequence). Trimming removed 3 bases from V and 0 bases from J, with 15 bases in between. CDR3 length: 16 amino acids.